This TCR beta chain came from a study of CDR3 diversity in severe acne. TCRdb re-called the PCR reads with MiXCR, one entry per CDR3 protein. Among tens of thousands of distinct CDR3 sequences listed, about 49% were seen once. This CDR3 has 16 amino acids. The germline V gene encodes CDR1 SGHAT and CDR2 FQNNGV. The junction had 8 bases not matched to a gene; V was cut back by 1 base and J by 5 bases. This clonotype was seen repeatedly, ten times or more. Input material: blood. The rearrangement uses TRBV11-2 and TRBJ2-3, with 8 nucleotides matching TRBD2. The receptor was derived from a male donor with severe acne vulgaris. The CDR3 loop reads CASSLGATGGVDTQYF. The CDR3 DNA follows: TGTGCCAGCAGCTTAGGGGCCACCGGGGGGGTAGATACGCAGTATTTT.